One sample yielded the 4 T cell receptor beta chains listed below, sequenced in a study of T cell responses to AZD1222 COVID-19 vaccine. Assay used: immunoSEQ multiplex PCR; TCRdb lists only in-frame clones, some missing. The sample records 100,000 or so clones, 87% being singletons. Specimen: peripheral blood, collected 28 days after the second AZD1222 dose. The receptors stem from an adult who received the AZD1222 COVID-19 vaccine.

The CDR3 protein is CASSLDATLNTEAFF. The CDR3 DNA follows: TGTGCCAGCAGCTTGGACGCCACTCTGAACACTGAAGCTTTCTTT. The chain combines TRBV7-2 with TRBJ1-1; D is uncertain. Trimming removed 3 bases at V and 0 bases at J, with 11 bases between. The length of the CDR3 is 15 residues. CDR1 is SGHTA, CDR2 FQGNSA, per germline.

This chain connects TRBV19 to TRBJ1-1; D is unclear. The V end lost 7 bases, the J end lost 4 bases, and 16 bases lay between the germline ends. The CDR3 has 14 residues. The germline V gene has CDR1 LNHDA and CDR2 SQIVND (reference sequence). The CDR3 loop is CASTLRSWGTEAFF. DNA of the CDR3: TGTGCCAGTACCCTCCGCTCCTGGGGCACTGAAGCTTTCTTT.

The rearrangement joins TRBV18 to TRBJ1-5; 7 positions agree with TRBD1. J gave up 6 bases and V 4 bases, and 12 bases lay outside the gene matches. Per the germline V gene, CDR1 is KGHSH and CDR2 is LQKENI. This CDR3 is built from 16 residues. The CDR3 loop is CASSQRDRVLGQPQHF. The CDR3 nucleotides read TGTGCCAGCTCACAACGAGACAGGGTTCTCGGTCAGCCCCAGCATTTT.

This clone appeared a single time. The chain has TRBV24-1 and TRBJ2-1; D is ambiguous. Trimming took off 1 base at V and 7 bases at J, with 1 base between the two ends. The CDR3 is 11 residues long. Germline V gene sequence: CDR1 KGHDR, CDR2 SFDVKD. CDR3 in amino acids: CATSDLNEQFF. Here the CDR3 DNA reads TGTGCCACCAGTGATTTAAATGAGCAGTTCTTC.